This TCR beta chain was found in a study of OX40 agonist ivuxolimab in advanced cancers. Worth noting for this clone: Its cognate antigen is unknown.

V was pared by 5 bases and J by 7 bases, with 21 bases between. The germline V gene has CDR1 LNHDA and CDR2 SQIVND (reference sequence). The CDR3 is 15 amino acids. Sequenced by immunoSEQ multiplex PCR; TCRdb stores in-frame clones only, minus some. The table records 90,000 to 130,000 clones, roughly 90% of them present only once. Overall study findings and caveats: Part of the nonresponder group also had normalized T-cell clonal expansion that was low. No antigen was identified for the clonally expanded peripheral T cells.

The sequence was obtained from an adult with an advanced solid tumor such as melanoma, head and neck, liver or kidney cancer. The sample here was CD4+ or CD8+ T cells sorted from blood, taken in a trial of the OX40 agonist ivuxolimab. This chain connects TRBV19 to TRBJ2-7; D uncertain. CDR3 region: CASSPQVGRRPEQYF. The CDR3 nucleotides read TGTGCCAGTAGTCCTCAGGTCGGTCGTCGTCCGGAGCAGTACTTC.